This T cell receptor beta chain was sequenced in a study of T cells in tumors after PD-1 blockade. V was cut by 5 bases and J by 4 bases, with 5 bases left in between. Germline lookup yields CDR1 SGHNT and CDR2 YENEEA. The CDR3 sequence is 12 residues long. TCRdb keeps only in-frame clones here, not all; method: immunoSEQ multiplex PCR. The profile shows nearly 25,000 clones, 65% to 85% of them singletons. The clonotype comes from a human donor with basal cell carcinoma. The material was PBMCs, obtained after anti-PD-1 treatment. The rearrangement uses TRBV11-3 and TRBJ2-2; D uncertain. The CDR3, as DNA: TGTGCCAGCAGCCCAACCACCGGGGAGCTGTTTTTT. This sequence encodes CASSPTTGELFF.